The 10 T cell receptor beta chains reported below all come from one sample, sequenced in a study of blood T cell repertoires in COVID-19 (dated by TCRdb to 2020 to 2022). Receptors were amplified or captured by the immunoSEQ multiplex PCR assay. The table comes from immuneACCESS by way of TCRdb, which keeps in-frame sequences with V and J called. Part of the clones is missing from these tables; in studies checked, under half for an unresolved V gene and the rest for unknown reasons. Recorded for this sample are under 300,000 clones; around nine tenths of them occurred a single time. The ten largest make up around 3.2% of the sample. Sequenced: PBMCs or T cells enriched from blood (not recorded which). These receptors were taken from a woman aged 35 to 49 who had been exposed to COVID-19.

V gene TRBV5-8 combines with J gene TRBJ1-4, with 9 bases identical to TRBD1. V shed 3 bases, J shed 6 bases, and the junction held 3 bases outside the gene matches. Germline values: CDR1 SGHTS, CDR2 YDEGEE. The CDR3 is 14 residues long. The CDR3 coding sequence is TGTGCCAGCAGCTACAGGGGGCGCGATGAAAAACTGTTTTTT. Protein: CASSYRGRDEKLFF.

This sequence joins TRBV29-1 and TRBJ2-3, with D uncertain. Trimming shortened V by 2 bases and J by 4 bases, and 7 bases separated the two germline ends. Germline CDR1 and CDR2: SQVTM and ANQGSEA. The length of the CDR3 is 12 residues. CDR3 nucleotides: TGCAGCGTTGAAACGGGTCCAGATACGCAGTATTTT. It encodes CSVETGPDTQYF.

The chain has TRBV7-9 and TRBJ1-1; D ambiguous. Per the germline V gene, CDR1 is SEHNR and CDR2 is FQNEAQ (reference sequence). V gave up 3 bases and J gave up 0 bases, with 8 bases separating them. The CDR3 sequence is 14 residues long. The CDR3 region has the DNA TGTGCCAGCAGCTTCCCCGGTATGAACACTGAAGCTTTCTTT. Protein: CASSFPGMNTEAFF.

The CDR3 loop is CASSPARGTNNYNEQFF. The DNA for the CDR3 is TGTGCCAGCAGTCCCGCACGTGGGACAAACAACTACAATGAGCAGTTCTTC. V gene TRBV6-2 or TRBV6-3 combines with J gene TRBJ2-1, with D possibly matching TRBD1 (6 bases). The CDR3 sequence is 17 residues long. Germline assignment: CDR1 MNHEY and CDR2 SVGEGT. The ends were cut back, 5 bases at V and 3 bases at J, with 20 bases in the middle.

The V gene is TRBV24-1, the J gene TRBJ1-2, with D perhaps matching TRBD1 (6 bases). This CDR3 has 16 amino acids. Germline CDR1 KGHDR, CDR2 SFDVKD. V was cut by 4 bases and J by 5 bases, with 19 bases left in between. CDR3 in DNA: TGTGCCACCAGTGACGCAGGGGCCGGGAGGGGATATGGCTACACCTTC. Translated, it gives CATSDAGAGRGYGYTF.

The chain carries TRBV19 and TRBJ1-1, with D hard to call. This CDR3 spans 14 amino acids. Per the germline V gene, CDR1 is LNHDA and CDR2 is SQIVND (reference sequence). Trimming took off 6 bases at V and 4 bases at J, with 15 bases between the two ends. Here the CDR3 DNA reads TGTGCCAGTAGAAGCTGGCGCGGTGGCACTGAAGCTTTCTTT. This sequence encodes CASRSWRGGTEAFF.

The rearrangement joins TRBV6-6 to TRBJ1-5; TRBD1 agrees at 7 bases. CDR1 is MNHNY, CDR2 SVGAGI, per germline (reference sequence). The V gene end was trimmed by 5 bases and the J gene end by 2 bases; junction bases not matched to a gene: 12. The CDR3 contains 17 residues. The CDR3 sequence: CASSLRQGVDGNQPQHF. Written as DNA, the CDR3 is TGTGCCAGCAGTCTCCGACAGGGTGTAGATGGCAATCAGCCCCAGCATTTT.

Details on this clone: A read error may produce the germline difference seen at one junction end. The rearrangement joins TRBV28 to TRBJ1-2; no clear D gene. Germline CDR1 reads MDHEN; CDR2 reads SYDVKM. CDR3 length: 14 residues. For the CDR3, the DNA is TGTGCCAGCACTTTATGGGGAGTACTCAATGGCTACACCTTC. It specifies CASTLWGVLNGYTF.

This sequence joins TRBV7-9 and TRBJ1-3; D gene unclear. V shed 5 bases and J shed 0 bases, with 2 bases lying between them. Germline V gene lookup returns CDR1 SEHNR and CDR2 FQNEAQ (reference sequence). The length of the CDR3 is 12 residues. The CDR3 loop is CASSRSGNTIYF. The CDR3, as DNA: TGTGCCAGCAGCCGCTCTGGAAACACCATATATTTT.

This chain links TRBV9 with TRBJ2-1; D is uncertain. Deletions cut 4 bases from V and 0 bases from J, with 5 bases between. The CDR3 is made up of 13 amino acids. Germline CDR1 and CDR2: SGDLS and YYNGEE. For the CDR3, the DNA is TGTGCCAGCAGCCCCGGCTCCTACAATGAGCAGTTCTTC. Translating it yields CASSPGSYNEQFF.